A single sample gave rise to the 23 T cell receptor beta chains below, sequenced in a study of T-cell reconstitution after alpha-beta-depleted transplantation in children. Unique molecular identifiers were used to barcode this TCRbeta library. TCRdb recomputed calls from the PCR reads with MiXCR, one row per CDR3 protein. This sample carries about 110,000 distinct CDR3 sequences, roughly 6.1% of them seen once, and the ten largest clones take roughly 24%. Sequenced here: PBMCs, mostly from graft donor cells, sampled 360 days after TCRalphabeta/CD19-depleted stem cell transplant. These receptor sequences come from a male patient under 10 years old who had a stem cell transplant for acute lymphoblastic leukemia, so the T cells may come from the graft donor.

This clonotype was recorded at least ten times. The CDR3, as DNA: TGTGCCTCCAAGAGACCGGGGACAGCCAATGAGCAGTTCTTC. The encoded protein is CASKRPGTANEQFF. V and J are TRBV7-8 and TRBJ2-1; the match to TRBD1 covers 7 bases. V dropped 11 bases and J dropped 6; count of bases not matched to a gene: 13. This CDR3 region has 14 residues. The germline CDR1 and CDR2 sequences are SGHVS and FQNEAQ.

Many counts were recorded for this clonotype. The rearrangement links TRBV12-3 or TRBV12-4 to TRBJ2-1; D perhaps matches TRBD2 (6 bases). The CDR3 sequence is 12 residues long. Trimming shortened V by 4 bases and J by 7 bases, and 8 bases separated the two germline ends. For the CDR3, the DNA is TGTGCCAGCAGTTCGACTAGAAATGAGCAGTTCTTC. It yields the protein CASSSTRNEQFF.

A word on this clonotype: A much larger clone differs by one base, so this may be a read error. V gene TRBV6-5 combines with J gene TRBJ1-4; 7 bases map to TRBD1. The DNA matches TRBJ2-2 better at its end, which makes the J call doubtful. Germline V lookup: CDR1 MNHEY, CDR2 SVGAGI. The CDR3 is 12 amino acids. DNA of the CDR3: TGTGCCAGCGGAGAAGGGACAGCGGAGCTGTTTTTT. Its translation is CASGEGTAELFF.

This clonotype was seen only a few times. V usage is TRBV20-1 and J usage is TRBJ1-3; TRBD1 might be the D (6 bases). CDR1 and CDR2 from the germline V gene are DFQATT and SNEGSKA (reference sequence). V was trimmed by 2 bases and J by 7 bases, leaving 18 bases between them. CDR3 size: 15 residues. The CDR3 region is CSARPRQAAWNTIYF. DNA of the CDR3: TGCAGTGCTAGACCAAGACAGGCCGCTTGGAACACCATATATTTT.

This clonotype was picked up many times. The V and J genes are TRBV10-3 and TRBJ2-7; TRBD1 might be the D (5 bases). CDR3 length: 13 amino acids. Germline V gives CDR1 ENHRY, CDR2 SYGVKD. Between the trimmed V and J ends, which lost 3 bases and 4 bases, there was a span of 10 bases. The chain's CDR3 is CAISDRVYYEQYF. The CDR3 DNA reads as TGTGCCATCAGTGACAGGGTTTATTACGAGCAGTACTTC.

This clonotype has a count of ten or more. J is TRBJ1-2 and V is TRBV28; 8 nucleotides line up with TRBD1. The CDR3 has 13 amino acids. J lost 7 bases, V lost 4 bases, and 5 bases had no gene match. Germline V lookup: CDR1 MDHEN, CDR2 SYDVKM. As DNA, the CDR3 is TGTGCCAGCAGTTCATGGACAGGGTCTGGCTACACCTTC. Its translation is CASSSWTGSGYTF.

This clonotype was recorded at least ten times. The chain recombines TRBV7-8 with TRBJ2-5, with D possibly being TRBD1 (6 bases). Between the trimmed V and J ends, which lost 10 bases and 0 bases, there was a span of 15 bases. CDR3 length: 14 amino acids. The V gene's germline CDR1 is SGHVS and CDR2 FQNEAQ. The CDR3 region has the DNA TGTGCCACCACATTTGGGGGCCACCAAGAGACCCAGTACTTC. It specifies CATTFGGHQETQYF.

V gene TRBV7-9 combines with J gene TRBJ1-1, with a tentative D call TRBD1 (5 bases). Germline V lookup: CDR1 SEHNR, CDR2 FQNEAQ (reference sequence). Trimming removed 4 bases at V and 0 bases at J, with 9 bases between. The CDR3 is 14 residues long. This CDR3 reads CASSSGRMNTEAFF. Here the CDR3 DNA reads TGTGCCAGCAGCTCAGGGAGGATGAACACTGAAGCTTTCTTT.

V is TRBV28 and J is TRBJ1-2; TRBD1 is a possible D gene (6 bases). Germline loops: CDR1 MDHEN, CDR2 SYDVKM. This CDR3 has 14 residues. V gave up 2 bases and J gave up 7 bases, with 14 bases separating them. The CDR3 reads CASSLRGQGSGYTF. The CDR3 DNA sequence: TGTGCCAGCAGTTTAAGGGGTCAGGGGAGTGGCTACACCTTC.

This clonotype was detected many times. The chain couples TRBV7-9 to TRBJ2-7, with TRBD1 matching 7 bases. CDR1 and CDR2 from the germline V gene are SEHNR and FQNEAQ (reference sequence). V gave up 1 base and J gave up 4 bases; unmatched junction bases: 7. This CDR3 spans 15 amino acids. Here the CDR3 DNA reads TGTGCCAGCAGCTTAGGGCAGGGGGTCGTTTACGAGCAGTACTTC. Residues: CASSLGQGVVYEQYF.

This clonotype showed up just a few times. This chain connects TRBV20-1 to TRBJ1-1; TRBD1 matches 11 bases. The CDR3 sequence is 13 residues long. The ends lost 5 bases at V and 5 bases at J; junction bases unmatched: 4. The germline V gene has CDR1 DFQATT and CDR2 SNEGSKA (reference sequence). As DNA, the CDR3 is TGCAGTGCTCCCGGGACAGGGGGAACTGAAGCTTTCTTT. This sequence encodes CSAPGTGGTEAFF.

The chain links TRBV4-3 to TRBJ2-1; 10 bases are a match to TRBD2. Germline CDR1 and CDR2: LGHNA and YSLEER. The V segment lost 7 bases and the J segment 5 bases; nucleotides outside the gene matches: 8. The CDR3 consists of 15 residues. This chain's CDR3 is CASNLVGLADNEQFF. CDR3 DNA sequence: TGCGCCAGCAACCTAGTCGGACTAGCGGACAATGAGCAGTTCTTC.

At least ten counts were recorded for this clonotype. V gene TRBV4-2 combines with J gene TRBJ2-7; TRBD1 agrees at 7 bases. CDR3 length: 18 amino acids. V lost 0 bases to trimming and J lost 0 bases; unmatched junction nucleotides: 11. Germline CDR1 and CDR2: LGHNA and YNFKEQ. The CDR3 sequence: CASSQDSPDRVGSYEQYF. The CDR3 bases are TGTGCCAGCAGCCAAGATAGCCCTGACAGGGTCGGCTCCTACGAGCAGTACTTC.

This clonotype was detected only a few times. The chain carries TRBV19 and TRBJ1-5; TRBD1 is a possible D gene (6 bases). The CDR3 loop spans 14 amino acids. V gave up 3 bases and J gave up 6 bases, with 12 bases separating them. Germline V gives CDR1 LNHDA, CDR2 SQIVND (reference sequence). The CDR3 DNA sequence: TGTGCCAGTAGTATCTCGGTCAGGGGTCAGCCCCAGCATTTT. Translation gives CASSISVRGQPQHF.

The chain recombines TRBV18 with TRBJ2-3, with 8 bases matching TRBD2. Trimming at V came to 2 bases and at J to 2 bases, leaving 3 bases not matched to a gene. This CDR3 comprises 15 residues. Germline V gives CDR1 KGHSH, CDR2 LQKENI. CDR3 region: CASSPGSGITDTQYF. Written as DNA, the CDR3 is TGTGCCAGCTCACCAGGTAGCGGGATCACAGATACGCAGTATTTT.

This clonotype has a count of ten or more. This sequence joins TRBV29-1 and TRBJ2-1; TRBD2 matches 7 bases. CDR1 and CDR2 from the germline V gene are SQVTM and ANQGSEA. This CDR3 spans 16 amino acids. J gave up 5 bases and V 5 bases, and 15 bases lay outside the gene matches. CDR3 DNA sequence: TGCAGCGTTCCCTGGGAAGCGGGAATTAGAAACAATGAGCAGTTCTTC. Protein product: CSVPWEAGIRNNEQFF.

The sample holds a few counts of this clonotype. The chain carries TRBV4-3 and TRBJ1-1, with 8 bases identical to TRBD1. The CDR3 is 15 residues long. CDR1 and CDR2 from the germline V gene are LGHNA and YSLEER. After removal of 3 bases from V and 5 bases from J, the junction contained 8 bases not matched to a gene. DNA for the CDR3: TGCGCCAGCAGCCATTACTCCAGGGGGCGGACTGAAGCTTTCTTT. Translation: CASSHYSRGRTEAFF.

This clonotype was seen ten or more times. The chain employs TRBV27 and TRBJ2-7; possibly TRBD2 for D (6 bases). The germline CDR1 and CDR2 sequences are MNHEY and SMNVEV (reference sequence). The CDR3 sequence is 16 residues long. Trimming stripped 7 bases from V and 1 base from J, with 20 bases between. This chain's CDR3 is CASNIPGLAPSYEQYF. DNA for the CDR3: TGTGCCAGCAACATTCCGGGACTCGCCCCTTCCTACGAGCAGTACTTC.

This clonotype was recorded many times. The chain employs TRBV7-2 and TRBJ2-3; no firm D call. The CDR3 is 15 amino acids. Per germline, CDR1 SGHTA and CDR2 FQGNSA. Trimming left V 3 bases short and J 2 bases short, with 12 bases between. The CDR3 protein is CASSFLTVYTDTQYF. The CDR3 region has the DNA TGTGCCAGCAGCTTTCTGACGGTATACACAGATACGCAGTATTTT.

This chain connects TRBV7-9 to TRBJ2-4; D call uncertain. The V and J ends lost 1 base and 4 bases respectively, with 8 bases between them. Per the germline V gene, CDR1 is SEHNR and CDR2 is FQNEAQ (reference sequence). CDR3 size: 14 residues. DNA for the CDR3: TGTGCCAGCAGCTTAGGAGAGAAAAAAAACATTCAGTACTTC. Residues: CASSLGEKKNIQYF.

In its sample, this clonotype was seen many times. The J gene is TRBJ2-1, the V gene TRBV5-1, with 7 bases identical to TRBD2. Looked up from germline, CDR1 is SGHRS and CDR2 is YFSETQ. The CDR3 consists of 14 residues. Trimming took 1 base from V and 8 from J; bases not matched to a gene: 6. The CDR3 region is CASSLRAGVDEQFF. CDR3 coding DNA: TGCGCCAGCAGCTTGCGGGCGGGAGTCGATGAGCAGTTCTTC.

This clonotype has more than one count but fewer than ten. V is TRBV11-2 and J is TRBJ2-5, with 11 nucleotides matching TRBD1. Germline V gene lookup returns CDR1 SGHAT and CDR2 FQNNGV. The CDR3 loop spans 16 amino acids. After removal of 0 bases from V and 5 bases from J, the junction contained 5 bases not matched to a gene. CDR3 nucleotides: TGTGCCAGCAGCTTAGACAAGGACAGGGGGCTGGAGACCCAGTACTTC. Protein sequence: CASSLDKDRGLETQYF. Filled out from reference TRBV11-2 and TRBJ2-5, the complete variable domain reads EAGVAQSPRYKIIEKRQSVAFWCNPISGHATLYWYQQILGQGPKLLIQFQNNGVVDDSQLPKDRFSAERLKGVDSTLKIQPAKLEDSAVYLCASSLDKDRGLETQYFGPGTRLLVL.

This clonotype has a count of ten or more. The rearrangement uses TRBV20-1 and TRBJ2-7; 7 bases align to TRBD2. This CDR3 region has 13 residues. The ends lost 4 bases at V and 3 bases at J; junction bases unmatched: 6. CDR1 DFQATT and CDR2 SNEGSKA come from the germline V gene (reference sequence). CDR3 nucleotides: TGCAGTGCTACCGGACTAGATCACTACGAGCAGTACTTC. The encoded protein is CSATGLDHYEQYF.